Listed below are T cell receptor beta chains from one sample, sequenced in a study of cytomegalovirus exposure and HLA in healthy donors. The data were produced by immunoSEQ multiplex PCR, yet TCRdb's version contains in-frame clones alone and is incomplete. Among 150,000 to 200,000 clones listed, about 84% were seen once. The specimen sequenced was PBMCs. The receptors were gathered from a man between 18 and 35 years old in good health and CMV-seronegative. The conserved cysteine and the conserved F or W are not part of the CDR3 here. Clone size is shown for a subset of rows, as once, few, many or a class of expanded clone.

>13|TRBJ2-1|TRBV2|.
ASSEDGLALNEQF
>12|TRBJ2-2|TRBV27|.
ASSAKRGIGELF
>14|TRBJ2-7|TRBV4-2|.
ASSQGQGIRTYEQY
>13|TRBJ1-3|TRBV6-1|.
ASSEAPTPGNTIY
>12|TRBJ2-1|TRBV29-1|.
SVEGQRIDNEQF
>13|TRBJ2-7|TRBV4-3|.
ASSHTSTGTYEQY
>12|TRBJ1-3|TRBV7-8|.
ASSWYRAGNTIY
>14|TRBJ1-3|TRBV25-1|.
ASSEGGVFSGNTIY
>15|TRBJ1-4|TRBV4-1|.
ASSPAGQGLGPEKLF
>10|TRBJ2-3|TRBV11-2|.
ASSSGTDTQY
>12|TRBJ2-7|TRBV5-4|.
ASRRQANSYEQY
>11|TRBJ2-5|TRBV10-2|few
ASRDRGQETQY
>13|TRBJ1-2|TRBV19|.
ASSTAGTVMRGYT
>11|TRBJ2-2|TRBV10-1|.
ASSERETGELF
>14|TRBJ1-4|TRBV10-2|.
ASMLRQGGANEKLF
>13|TRBJ2-3|TRBV7-2|.
ASSYGDRGTDTQY
>15|TRBJ2-3|TRBV5-5|.
ASSLGVSGYATDTQY
>13|TRBJ2-7|TRBV7-8|.
ASSLDRVLSYEQY
>12|TRBJ2-3|TRBV28|.
ASSLSPTTDTQY
>15|TRBJ1-1|TRBV5-5|.
ASSNRDRGPLGTEAF
>11|TRBJ2-7|TRBV28|.
ASSPGQDYEQY
>11|TRBJ2-7|TRBV6-5|.
ASSSTSSHEQY
>12|TRBJ2-7|TRBV5-1|.
ASSRTSGGHEQY
>13|TRBJ2-4|TRBV5-6|.
ASRNGQGSVNIQY
>12|.|TRBV5-7|.
ASSGQDKAYEQY
>13|TRBJ2-7|TRBV6-6|.
ASSNNRVPAYEQY
>11|TRBJ2-1|TRBV19|.
ASSMNRANEQF
>13|TRBJ1-3|TRBV6-1|once
ASQEEPDSGNTIY
>14|TRBJ2-1|TRBV7-6|.
ASSLEWALMFNEQF
>13|TRBJ1-4|TRBV4-1|.
ASSQVAREEEKLF
>12|TRBJ2-2|TRBV9|.
ASSVGGNTGELF
>15|TRBJ2-2|TRBV12-5|.
ASAPELGALNTGELF
>12|TRBJ1-1|TRBV28|.
ASSSITANTEAF
>14|TRBJ1-5|TRBV19|.
ASSIVVGTGNQPQH
>13|TRBJ1-3|TRBV6-1|.
ASRGPGQGPNTIY
>12|TRBJ1-3|TRBV6-1|.
ASSDRDSGNTIY
>14|TRBJ1-4|TRBV15|once
ATSTPLRDRAEKLF
>11|TRBJ1-4|TRBV6-6|.
ASTQLLLEKLF
>12|TRBJ2-3|TRBV27|.
ASSLAGNTDTQY
>14|TRBJ2-7|TRBV30|.
AWSVLLGGALYEQY
>12|TRBJ1-5|TRBV2|.
ASKDSRGNQPQH
>17|TRBJ2-3|TRBV19|.
ASSIKAVRDTRVTDTQY
>12|TRBJ2-7|TRBV6-6|.
ASSRLAGAGEQY
>12|TRBJ2-7|TRBV18|.
ASSLQGQTYEQY
>13|TRBJ1-6|TRBV5-6|.
ASSLPGQGGSPLH
>9|TRBJ2-3|TRBV12-5|.
ASALTDTQY
>13|TRBJ2-1|TRBV15|.
ATSRVTSGADEQF
>16|TRBJ2-7|TRBV4-1|.
ASSQDRTRRENSYEQY
>10|TRBJ1-1|TRBV7-2|.
ASSLVRTEAF
>13|TRBJ2-1|TRBV7-8|.
ASSYKGSGGALEF
>14|TRBJ2-5|TRBV28|.
ASALWDRGAQETQY
>12|TRBJ1-3|TRBV11-2|.
ASELTFEGNTIY